This T cell receptor (beta chain) stems from a study of regulatory T cells in long-lasting Graves disease. Whole-study results and caveats: What was studied was peripheral blood only, and not thyroid tissue.

Germline-derived CDR1 and CDR2 are SEHNR and FQNEAQ (reference sequence). The V segment lost 5 bases and the J segment 6 bases; nucleotides outside the gene matches: 4. CDR3 length: 13 residues. Points on this clonotype: Its antigen is unknown.

With iRepertoire HTBI primers and Arm-PCR of CDR3 regions, TCR beta libraries were built. Each CDR3 protein is one row after TCRdb ran MiXCR on the multiplex PCR reads. The table has some 440,000 distinct CDR3 sequences, around 20% seen once. Noted time point: persistent/refractory GD, antithyroid drugs over 5 years with positive TRAb. RNA isolated from PBMCs was used to make the TCR library. This chain joins TRBV7-9 and TRBJ2-5; 9 bases map to TRBD2. The sample was peripheral blood mononuclear cells (PBMCs), taken when the disease was refractory, from a patient treated with antithyroid drugs. The receptor was isolated from a female donor with Graves disease. This chain's CDR3 is CASSPSGRQTQYF. In nucleotides, the CDR3 is TGTGCCAGCAGCCCGAGCGGGAGGCAGACCCAGTACTTC.